This entry describes one TCR beta chain. The antigen it recognizes is unknown. No base qualities exist here, and no much larger clone lies one base off it. The immunoSEQ Assay, a bias-controlled multiplex PCR, was used to amplify TCRbeta CDR3 regions from genomic DNA. The authors' pipeline ran thus. Nucleated cell counts per sample were estimated from amplification of reference gene primers within the assay. To quantify the absolute abundance of each unique TCRbeta CDR3 rearrangement, sequence reads were collapsed and filtered. For each sample, productive Simpson clonality was calculated by taking the square root of Simpson's diversity index across productive rearrangements. What TCRdb holds here is the immuneACCESS table cut down to in-frame rearrangements. Part of the clones is not present; checked against another copy, under half of the missing clones reflect an unresolved V gene, and the others are unexplained. That table furnishes V, J and clone size, whereas the DNA furnished D and trimming. The sample profile shows almost 300,000 clones; approximately 89% of them were found once. Jointly, the top ten make up around 10% of the sample.

The data belong to a study of blood T cell repertoires in COVID-19 (dated by TCRdb to the early 2020s). The study in broad terms: The collaborator samples originated in the United States, Italy and Spain and spanned the acute and convalescent phases of COVID-19. The material from the prospective study consisted of cDNA or gDNA derived from T cells, B-cell-depleted T cells, or PBMCs. The dataset comprised deeply sampled blood TCRbeta repertoires from subjects exposed to, actively infected with, or recovered from COVID-19. The repertoires were made available in a free public database intended to serve as a resource for research on the immune response to SARS-CoV-2. The samples were drawn from two sources: the first 160 participants of the ongoing ImmuneRACE study, and some 1,300 subjects contributed by 6 global collaborators. A de-identified subject ID, COVID-19 status, age in years and sex were almost always included in the sample metadata. Where HLA class I and class II types were available, the types were taken from metadata supplied by the sample provider, not from assay-based typing. Overall results and qualifications from the work: How much clinical and demographic metadata was included differed by source and by participant, and the metadata was provided uncurated.

One collaborating source in Seattle enrolled patients during active infection and followed them longitudinally through the course of disease. Collaborating institutions collected whole blood in K2EDTA tubes following their own protocols. For TCRbeta analysis, collaborators shipped samples in one of three forms: frozen whole blood, isolated PBMCs, or DNA extracted from either of those sample types. The junction carries 13 bases between V and J, which are trimmed by 3 bases and 1 base respectively. The CDR3 goes from the cysteine to the phenylalanine over 16 residues. Solely the CDR3 DNA is kept, with 48 bases framed from the first base. Looking up the germline V gene yields CDR1 MNHNS and CDR2 SASEGT.

Input material: peripheral blood. The V and J genes are TRBV6-1 and TRBJ1-5, and TRBD1 may be the D gene, going by 5 matching bases. This TCR came from a woman aged 25 to 39 with COVID-19, enrolled during active disease. The DNA sequence reads TGTGCCAGCAGTGATCAGGGCTTCGGGAGCAATCAGCCCCAGCATTTT. It translates as CASSDQGFGSNQPQHF.